The clone carrying this T cell receptor (beta chain) came up once. Its antigen is unknown. This specimen belongs to a study of T cell responses to AZD1222 COVID-19 vaccine. General study points: The study sampled repertoires only after the peak T cell response. Distributed over spike, vaccine-associated CD4 TCRs predominated at 160-218 and 743-854.

Deletions cut 0 bases from V and 9 bases from J, with 7 bases between. Germline V gene data show CDR1 as SGHTS and CDR2 as YDEGEE. This CDR3 is 12 amino acids long. TCRdb's copy holds only in-frame clones and misses some; the assay was immunoSEQ multiplex PCR. The sample has about 140,000 clones; about nine tenths are singletons. The chain combines TRBV5-8 with TRBJ1-5, with D unclear. This material consisted of peripheral blood, taken 28 days after the second AZD1222 dose. The sequence derives from an adult who received the AZD1222 COVID-19 vaccine. CDR3 nucleotides: TGTGCCAGCAGCTTGGGGAAAACGCCCCAGCATTTT. Protein sequence: CASSLGKTPQHF.